Listed here are 30 T cell receptor beta chains from one sample, sequenced in a study of blood T cells in healthy people across ages. A sample-barcoded 5' primer and a J-beta primer mix were used in a second PCR of roughly 6 to 11 cycles. One entry per CDR3 protein results from TCRdb running MiXCR on the 5' RACE reads. The sample includes around 320,000 distinct CDR3 sequences, 25% to 30% seen only once; the top ten take about 30%. Sequencing was done on a sample of blood. All receptors derive from a woman in her 70s in good health.

This clonotype was counted between two and nine times. The rearrangement links TRBV7-9 to TRBJ2-3; possible D gene TRBD1, 5 bases. The CDR3 runs 14 residues. Germline V lookup: CDR1 SEHNR, CDR2 FQNEAQ (reference sequence). V was pared by 6 bases and J by 2 bases, with 12 bases between. The CDR3 sequence: CASSLGASTDTQYF. CDR3 sequence (DNA): TGTGCCAGCAGTCTAGGGGCTTCCACAGATACGCAGTATTTT.

This clonotype was detected a few times. The chain is built from TRBV2 and TRBJ2-3; 10 bases line up with TRBD1. There are 14 residues in the CDR3. Per germline, CDR1 SNHLY and CDR2 FYNNEI. The ends lost 6 bases at V and 4 bases at J; junction bases unmatched: 4. DNA for the CDR3: TGTGCCAGCAGGACAGGGGGCAGCTCAGATACGCAGTATTTT. Translating it yields CASRTGGSSDTQYF.

The rearrangement links TRBV4-1 to TRBJ2-5, with 11 bases matching TRBD2. V was clipped by 1 base and J by 2 bases; unmatched bases: 3. Germline CDR1 and CDR2: MGHRA and YSYEKL. The CDR3 runs 16 residues. In DNA, the CDR3 is TGCGCCAGCAGCCAAGGCCGGACTAGCGGGCAAGAGACCCAGTACTTC. Translating gives CASSQGRTSGQETQYF.

This clonotype has a count of ten or more. The CDR3 region has the DNA TGTGCCAGCAGCAGCGGGAGGGGATTCACAGATACGCAGTATTTT. This gives the protein CASSSGRGFTDTQYF. J is TRBJ2-3 and V is TRBV12-3 or TRBV12-4, with 10 bases aligning to TRBD2. The CDR3 length is 15 residues. J lost 2 bases, V lost 6 bases, and 5 bases had no gene match.

The gene calls are TRBV29-1 and TRBJ2-3, with 9 bases matching TRBD1. V was pared by 7 bases and J by 2 bases, with 10 bases of the junction left unmatched. Germline CDR1 SQVTM, CDR2 ANQGSEA. The CDR3 runs to 15 residues. CDR3 sequence (DNA): TGCAGCGCGATGGCCGGGACAGGGTCCACAGATACGCAGTATTTT. Its translation is CSAMAGTGSTDTQYF.

The chain is built from TRBV7-9 and TRBJ2-5; the match to TRBD2 covers 9 bases. The CDR3 loop spans 14 amino acids. Germline CDR1 SEHNR, CDR2 FQNEAQ (reference sequence). Trimming removed 7 bases from V and 5 bases from J; junction bases left unmatched: 8. CDR3 residues: CASTAPTSGETQYF. The CDR3 DNA reads as TGTGCCAGCACGGCCCCGACTAGCGGTGAGACCCAGTACTTC. Combining the CDR3 with reference TRBV7-9 and TRBJ2-5 gives the whole variable domain DTGVSQNPRHKITKRGQNVTFRCDPISEHNRLYWYRQTLGQGPEFLTYFQNEAQLEKSRLLSDRFSAERPKGSFSTLEIQRTEQGDSAMYLCASTAPTSGETQYFGPGTRLLVL.

This clonotype was recorded at least ten times. The J gene is TRBJ2-5, the V gene TRBV29-1, with TRBD2 identical over 11 bases. The CDR3 covers 15 residues. Germline V CDR1 and CDR2: SQVTM, ANQGSEA. V gave up 8 bases and J gave up 4 bases; unmatched junction bases: 12. CDR3 loop: CSTFISGRAGETQYF. DNA for the CDR3: TGCAGCACCTTTATTAGCGGGAGGGCCGGAGAGACCCAGTACTTC. Full variable domain (rest looked up from reference TRBV29-1 and TRBJ2-5): SAVISQKPSRDICQRGTSLTIQCQVDSQVTMMFWYRQQPGQSLTLIATANQGSEATYESGFVIDKFPISRPNLTFSTLTVSNMSPEDSSIYLCSTFISGRAGETQYFGPGTRLLVL.

This sequence joins TRBV5-5 and TRBJ1-1; D call uncertain. The CDR3 is made up of 13 amino acids. Between the trimmed V and J ends, which lost 1 base and 1 base, there was a span of 5 bases. Per the germline V gene, CDR1 is SGHKS and CDR2 is YYEKEE (reference sequence). The CDR3 region is CASSLSTNTEAFF. In DNA form, the CDR3 reads TGTGCCAGCAGCTTGAGTACGAACACTGAAGCTTTCTTT. The entire variable domain, with the rest obtained from reference TRBV5-5 and TRBJ1-1, is as follows: DAGVTQSPTHLIKTRGQQVTLRCSPISGHKSVSWYQQVLGQGPQFIFQYYEKEERGRGNFPDRFSARQFPNYSSELNVNALLLGDSALYLCASSLSTNTEAFFGQGTRLTVV.

This clonotype has a handful of counts. The CDR3, as DNA: TGTGCCAGCAGTGCACATCTACACAATGAGCAGTTCTTC. It is translated as CASSAHLHNEQFF. The rearrangement uses TRBV6-4 and TRBJ2-1; no reliable D call. Germline V gene sequence: CDR1 MRHNA, CDR2 SNTAGT. This CDR3 contains 13 residues. V was trimmed by 4 bases and J by 5 bases, leaving 9 bases between them.

This sequence joins TRBV20-1 and TRBJ2-5; 7 nucleotides agree with TRBD2. J lost 4 bases, V lost 6 bases, and 5 bases had no gene match. The length of the CDR3 is 12 residues. CDR1 DFQATT and CDR2 SNEGSKA come from the germline V gene (reference sequence). Written as DNA, the CDR3 is TGCAGTGCCCGGGGGGAGGTAGAGACCCAGTACTTC. It translates to CSARGEVETQYF.

This clonotype was observed many times. CDR3 DNA: TGTGCCAGCAGCCAGTCCTCAAAGGATGGAAAACTGTTTTTT. Protein: CASSQSSKDGKLFF. The chain is built from TRBV27 and TRBJ1-4; D is ambiguous. The CDR3 is 14 residues long. CDR1 and CDR2 from the germline V gene are MNHEY and SMNVEV (reference sequence). The V and J ends lost 6 bases and 10 bases respectively, with 18 bases between them.

V usage is TRBV2 and J usage is TRBJ1-2, with 9 bases that match TRBD1. The V gene end was trimmed by 5 bases and the J gene end by 2 bases; junction bases not matched to a gene: 3. The CDR3 contains 14 residues. CDR1 and CDR2 from the germline V gene are SNHLY and FYNNEI. CDR3 in amino acids: CASSTQGANYGYTF. The CDR3 DNA reads as TGTGCCAGCAGTACACAGGGGGCCAACTATGGCTACACCTTC. The full variable domain, with the rest looked up from reference TRBV2 and TRBJ1-2, is EPEVTQTPSHQVTQMGQEVILRCVPISNHLYFYWYRQILGQKVEFLVSFYNNEISEKSEIFDDQFSVERPDGSNFTLKIRSTKLEDSAMYFCASSTQGANYGYTFGSGTRLTVV.

The chain recombines TRBV14 with TRBJ2-1; the D is unclear. Trimming left V 0 bases short and J 9 bases short, with 12 bases between. The CDR3 sequence is 14 residues long. Per the germline V gene, CDR1 is SGHDN and CDR2 is FVKESK. CDR3 nucleotides: TGTGCCAGCAGCCAAGATCTTAGGGCGACTGAGCAGTTCTTC. Protein sequence: CASSQDLRATEQFF.

There are many counts of this clonotype. The chain is built from TRBV15 and TRBJ1-3; a possible D gene is TRBD1 (6 bases). The ends were cut back, 1 base at V and 3 bases at J, with 13 bases in the middle. Germline V gives CDR1 LNHNV, CDR2 YYDKDF (reference sequence). This CDR3 is built from 16 residues. The CDR3 here is CATSRATGLNGNTIYF. The CDR3 nucleotides read TGTGCCACCAGCAGAGCCACAGGGCTGAATGGAAACACCATATATTTT.

The V gene is TRBV12-3 or TRBV12-4, the J gene TRBJ1-1; 9 nucleotides agree with TRBD1. The trim removed 6 bases at V and 1 base at J, leaving 6 bases unmatched. The CDR3 totals 15 residues. CDR3 nucleotide sequence: TGTGCCAGCAGCAAACCGGGACAGGGGAACACTGAAGCTTTCTTT. This encodes CASSKPGQGNTEAFF.

The chain couples TRBV28 to TRBJ1-2; TRBD1 matches 10 bases. The CDR3 loop spans 12 amino acids. Germline CDR1 reads MDHEN; CDR2 reads SYDVKM. V trimming: 8 bases; J trimming: 4 bases; junction bases outside the gene matches: 1. The CDR3 DNA reads TGTGCCAGCTGGGACAGGGGCTATGGCTACACCTTC. Translation: CASWDRGYGYTF.

V usage is TRBV7-2 and J usage is TRBJ1-2; a possible D gene is TRBD1 (6 bases). CDR3 length equals 17 residues. Trimming stripped 2 bases from V and 3 bases from J, with 19 bases between. CDR1 and CDR2 from the germline V gene are SGHTA and FQGNSA. The CDR3 region is CASSLRSRGGLDYGYTF. CDR3 nucleotides: TGTGCCAGCAGCTTAAGGAGTCGGGGGGGGCTGGACTATGGCTACACCTTC.

V is TRBV12-3 or TRBV12-4 and J is TRBJ2-5; D tentatively fits TRBD1 or TRBD2 (5 bases each). With the DNA end fitting TRBJ2-1 better, the J assignment may be wrong. This CDR3 region has 15 residues. DNA for the CDR3: TGTGCCAGCAGTTTCGGGCGGGCAGGGCACAATGAGCAGTTCTTC. Its protein product is CASSFGRAGHNEQFF.

This clonotype was seen only a few times. V and J are TRBV12-3 or TRBV12-4 and TRBJ1-1; D uncertain. The V end was cut by 1 base, the J end by 1 base, with 4 bases between. There are 13 residues in the CDR3. CDR3 loop: CASSLDGNTEAFF. The DNA of the CDR3 is TGTGCCAGCAGTTTAGACGGGAACACTGAAGCTTTCTTT.

At least ten counts were recorded for this clonotype. The V gene is TRBV7-9, the J gene TRBJ2-5; 8 bases map to TRBD1. From germline, CDR1 is SEHNR and CDR2 FQNEAQ (reference sequence). After removal of 5 bases from V and 3 bases from J, the junction contained 8 bases not matched to a gene. CDR3 length: 15 residues. CDR3 region: CASSPRQGSEETQYF. The DNA for the CDR3 is TGTGCCAGCAGCCCACGACAGGGGTCGGAAGAGACCCAGTACTTC.

This chain joins TRBV5-6 and TRBJ1-2, with unresolved D. Per germline, CDR1 SGHDT and CDR2 YYEEEE. This CDR3 has 15 amino acids. Trimming left V 4 bases short and J 3 bases short, with 16 bases between. The CDR3 DNA is TGTGCCAGCAGCCTAAAGACCCGACCCTACTATGGCTACACCTTC. The encoded protein is CASSLKTRPYYGYTF.

Comment on this clonotype: This sequence may be a read error, since a much larger clone differs from it by one base. The J gene is TRBJ2-5, the V gene TRBV5-1; 11 bases line up with TRBD2. The J call may be in error: the DNA end matches TRBJ2-1 better. Germline V lookup: CDR1 SGHRS, CDR2 YFSETQ. The CDR3 runs 14 residues. The CDR3 sequence: CASPGTSGYNEQFF. CDR3 coding DNA: TGCGCCAGCCCCGGGACTAGCGGATACAATGAGCAGTTCTTC.

This clonotype appeared a few times. The gene calls are TRBV6-6 and TRBJ2-1, with 10 positions matching TRBD1. V gave up 4 bases and J gave up 10 bases; unmatched junction bases: 10. The length of the CDR3 is 15 residues. CDR1 is MNHNY, CDR2 SVGAGI, per germline (reference sequence). The CDR3 loop is CASSWTGGGYGEQFF. CDR3 nucleotides: TGTGCCAGCAGTTGGACAGGGGGAGGTTATGGGGAGCAGTTCTTC.

The sample holds many counts of this clonotype. This chain connects TRBV3-1 to TRBJ2-7; D is uncertain. This CDR3 contains 12 residues. Germline V gives CDR1 LGHDT, CDR2 YNNKEL (reference sequence). Trimming removed 1 base from V and 6 bases from J, with 7 bases in between. For the CDR3, the DNA is TGTGCCAGCAGCCAAGGTCGGCGCGAGCAGTACTTC. Translating gives CASSQGRREQYF.

The gene calls are TRBV28 and TRBJ2-1; D call uncertain. Germline CDR1 and CDR2: MDHEN and SYDVKM. Trimming removed 6 bases at V and 9 bases at J, with 15 bases between. The CDR3 contains 13 residues. The CDR3 nucleotides read TGTGCCAGCAGCCCGCCGGGCGTTGGTGAGCAGTTCTTC. Its protein product is CASSPPGVGEQFF.

V and J are TRBV20-1 and TRBJ2-1; 7 bases match TRBD2. J gave up 4 bases and V 4 bases, and 4 bases lay outside the gene matches. Looked up from germline, CDR1 is DFQATT and CDR2 is SNEGSKA (reference sequence). The CDR3 length is 13 residues. In DNA form, the CDR3 reads TGCAGTGCTATATCTAGCGGTTACAATGAGCAGTTCTTC. Amino acids: CSAISSGYNEQFF.

CDR3 bases: TGTGCCAGCACCCAGACCGACAGGGGGACCCAGTACTTC. Its protein is CASTQTDRGTQYF. The chain uses TRBV28 and TRBJ2-5; 8 nucleotides line up with TRBD1. This CDR3 has 13 residues. J was trimmed by 7 bases and V by 7 bases; bases with no gene match: 8. CDR1 and CDR2 (germline): MDHEN, SYDVKM.

CDR3 region: CASSLGQTNTEAFF. Here the CDR3 DNA reads TGTGCCAGCAGCCTGGGACAAACGAACACTGAAGCTTTCTTT. V is TRBV9 and J is TRBJ1-1; tentative D call: TRBD1 (6 bases). CDR3 length: 14 amino acids. The ends were cut back, 4 bases at V and 1 base at J, with 11 bases in the middle. Germline V lookup: CDR1 SGDLS, CDR2 YYNGEE.

The J gene is TRBJ2-3, the V gene TRBV20-1; 12 bases align to TRBD2. The CDR3 covers 15 residues. Germline CDR1 is DFQATT and CDR2 is SNEGSKA (reference sequence). J was trimmed by 3 bases and V by 3 bases; bases with no gene match: 4. The CDR3 region is CSARRLAGATDTQYF. CDR3 coding DNA: TGCAGTGCTAGGCGACTAGCGGGAGCAACAGATACGCAGTATTTT.

This chain uses TRBV10-1 with TRBJ2-5; D perhaps matches TRBD2 (5 bases). Trimming took 3 bases from V and 5 from J, leaving 13 bases between them. The CDR3 totals 14 residues. The germline V gene has CDR1 WNHNN and CDR2 SYGVQD (reference sequence). CDR3 sequence: CASSDSAGGETQYF. The CDR3 region has the DNA TGCGCCAGCAGTGATTCGGCGGGTGGGGAGACCCAGTACTTC.